The rows below give T cell receptor beta chains drawn from one sample of a study of control samples from healthy donors and cancer patients. The table came from immunoSEQ multiplex PCR; TCRdb's copy has only in-frame clones and leaves some out. The sample includes some 130,000 clones, over 75% of them seen just once. What was sequenced was blood. These receptors all come from a middle-aged man in good health. The CDR3 runs from the conserved cysteine through the conserved F or W. D genes are given only for firm matches. Only part of the rows carry a size: once, few, many, or a class if the clone is expanded.

v_gene,j_gene,abundance,d_gene,CDR3aa,CDR3nt
TRBV6-1,TRBJ2-5,.,.,CASSEPGTTRRLETQYF,TGTGCCAGCAGTGAACCTGGAACGACTAGAAGATTGGAGACCCAGTACTTC
TRBV30,TRBJ1-5,once,.,CAWSVRRVGGNQPQHF,TGTGCCTGGAGTGTACGCAGGGTCGGTGGCAATCAGCCCCAGCATTTT
TRBV9,TRBJ2-1,.,TRBD2,CASSPGGGRYNEQFF,TGTGCCAGCTCCCCTGGGGGGGGGAGGTACAATGAGCAGTTCTTC
TRBV2,TRBJ2-7,once,TRBD2,CASRAGPGREQYF,TGTGCCAGCAGGGCGGGGCCCGGGAGGGAGCAGTACTTC
TRBV19,TRBJ1-2,.,.,CASSMPGPINTF,TGTGCCAGTAGTATGCCCGGGCCAATAAACACCTTC
TRBV28,TRBJ1-1,.,.,CASSLRGTVNTEAFF,TGTGCCAGCAGTTTAAGAGGGACGGTGAACACTGAAGCTTTCTTT
TRBV2,TRBJ1-1,.,.,CASKEDTEAFF,TGTGCCAGCAAGGAGGACACTGAAGCTTTCTTT
TRBV28,TRBJ2-2,.,.,CASSLRRTGGLGELFF,TGTGCCAGCAGTTTGCGGCGGACAGGAGGGCTCGGGGAGCTGTTTTTT
TRBV19,TRBJ1-5,.,.,CATSIGAGSNNQPQHF,TGTGCCACCAGTATTGGGGCAGGGAGTAACAATCAGCCCCAGCATTTT
TRBV15,TRBJ1-1,.,TRBD1,CATSSLMGQLNTEAFF,TGTGCCACCAGCAGCTTAATGGGACAGTTGAACACTGAAGCTTTCTTT
TRBV20-1,TRBJ2-7,.,.,CSASRYEENYEQYF,TGCAGTGCTAGTCGTTACGAGGAGAACTACGAGCAGTACTTC
TRBV11-2,TRBJ2-1,.,TRBD2,CASSSFPGGNYNEQFF,TGTGCCAGCAGCTCCTTTCCCGGGGGGAACTACAATGAGCAGTTCTTC
TRBV27,TRBJ1-4,.,.,CASSFGQFEKLFF,TGTGCCAGCAGTTTTGGACAGTTTGAAAAACTGTTTTTT
TRBV28,TRBJ2-1,.,TRBD2,CASCRTSGGANEQFF,TGTGCCAGCTGTAGGACTAGCGGGGGGGCGAATGAGCAGTTCTTC
TRBV19,TRBJ2-1,.,.,CASSIEADYNEQFF,TGTGCCAGTAGTATAGAGGCAGACTACAATGAGCAGTTCTTC
TRBV27,TRBJ2-7,.,.,CASSSSLRGEQYF,TGTGCCAGCAGTTCGTCGCTAAGGGGCGAGCAGTACTTC
TRBV6-6,TRBJ1-1,.,.,CASSRSGTNTEAFF,TGTGCCAGCAGTCGATCCGGGACGAACACTGAAGCTTTCTTT
TRBV19,TRBJ1-1,.,.,CASSISGAQGPEAFF,TGTGCCAGTAGTATTTCGGGGGCACAAGGACCTGAAGCTTTCTTT
TRBV5-1,TRBJ2-3,.,.,CASSEGGIADTQYF,TGCGCCAGCAGCGAGGGGGGGATCGCAGATACGCAGTATTTT
TRBV5-1,TRBJ1-3,.,TRBD1,CASSVTDRTRNTIYF,TGCGCCAGCAGCGTTACGGACAGGACTCGAAACACCATATATTTT
TRBV28,TRBJ1-6,.,.,CASTLLNSPLHF,TGTGCCAGCACCCTCCTCAATTCACCCCTCCACTTT
TRBV6-1,TRBJ1-5,.,.,CASSEGRGIWHF,TGTGCCAGCAGTGAAGGTAGGGGAATCTGGCATTTT
TRBV25-1,TRBJ1-1,.,.,CASSELGVWGAFF,TGTGCCAGCAGTGAATTGGGGGTTTGGGGGGCTTTCTTT
TRBV5-1,TRBJ2-7,.,TRBD1,CASSLGGQGYEQYF,TGCGCCAGCAGCTTGGGCGGACAGGGCTACGAGCAGTACTTC
TRBV12-3/TRBV12-4,TRBJ1-4,few,TRBD1,CASTGTGEKLFF,TGTGCCAGCACCGGGACAGGTGAAAAACTGTTTTTT
TRBV6-5,TRBJ2-7,.,.,CASSYSSYEQYF,TGTGCCAGCAGTTACAGCTCCTACGAGCAGTACTTC
TRBV7-2,TRBJ2-7,once,.,CASSVDGYEQYF,TGTGCCAGCAGCGTCGACGGCTACGAGCAGTACTTC
TRBV9,TRBJ2-3,once,TRBD2,CASSVGGAQDTQYF,TGTGCCAGCAGCGTCGGGGGGGCTCAAGATACGCAGTATTTT
TRBV6-5,TRBJ1-6,few,.,CASGIGARSPLHF,TGTGCCAGTGGCATTGGGGCTCGTTCACCCCTCCACTTT
TRBV27,TRBJ1-1,.,.,CASSLSYNTEAFF,TGTGCCAGCAGTTTATCGTACAACACTGAAGCTTTCTTT
TRBV6-1,TRBJ2-2,.,.,CASSDNKPSRGPGELFF,TGTGCCAGCAGTGATAACAAACCTAGCCGGGGGCCCGGGGAGCTGTTTTTT
TRBV6-5,TRBJ2-7,.,TRBD1,CASSQQGTGVAEQYF,TGTGCCAGCAGTCAGCAGGGGACAGGGGTCGCCGAGCAGTACTTC
TRBV30,TRBJ1-5,.,.,CAWSSGGSNQPQHF,TGTGCCTGGAGTTCCGGGGGGAGCAATCAGCCCCAGCATTTT
TRBV20-1,TRBJ2-7,.,.,CSASGRWFEQYF,TGCAGTGCTAGTGGCAGGTGGTTCGAGCAGTACTTC
TRBV9,TRBJ2-1,.,.,CASSVDYFTIEQFF,TGTGCCAGCAGCGTAGATTACTTCACAATTGAGCAGTTCTTC
TRBV5-4,TRBJ1-4,.,.,CASSLSGPGEKLFF,TGTGCCAGCAGCCTATCGGGACCGGGCGAAAAACTGTTTTTT
TRBV29-1,TRBJ2-1,.,TRBD2,CSVERGGNEQFF,TGCAGCGTTGAACGGGGGGGGAATGAGCAGTTCTTC
TRBV6-5,TRBJ2-3,.,.,CASSLGQAADTQYF,TGTGCCAGCAGTTTGGGTCAGGCGGCCGATACGCAGTATTTT
TRBV10-3,TRBJ2-1,few,TRBD1,CAISDSRDRGNNEQFF,TGTGCCATCAGTGACTCCCGGGACAGGGGAAACAATGAGCAGTTCTTC
TRBV14,TRBJ2-2,once,.,CASSQVKAGANTGELFF,TGTGCCAGCAGCCAAGTAAAGGCCGGAGCGAACACCGGGGAGCTGTTTTTT
TRBV6-1,TRBJ1-5,.,.,CASRGDRHQPQHF,TGTGCCAGTAGGGGGGACCGCCATCAGCCCCAGCATTTT
TRBV5-1,TRBJ1-2,few,.,CASSLATYGYTF,TGCGCCAGCAGCTTGGCTACCTATGGCTACACCTTC
TRBV5-1,TRBJ2-3,.,.,CASSLAVLPGTDTQYF,TGCGCCAGCAGCTTGGCCGTGCTCCCGGGGACAGATACGCAGTATTTT
TRBV30,TRBJ1-5,.,.,CAWSPLSNQPQHF,TGTGCCTGGAGCCCCTTGAGCAATCAGCCCCAGCATTTT
TRBV7-9,TRBJ2-3,.,TRBD1,CASSSLSTGQGRTTDTQYF,TGTGCCAGCAGCTCACTCAGTACGGGACAGGGGAGGACCACAGATACGCAGTATTTT
TRBV5-1,TRBJ2-6,.,.,CASSSGGANVLTF,TGCGCCAGCAGCTCTGGCGGGGCCAACGTCCTGACTTTC
TRBV13,TRBJ1-6,once,.,CASSPQVYNSPLHF,TGTGCCAGCAGCCCGCAGGTTTATAATTCACCCCTCCACTTT
TRBV28,TRBJ1-1,.,.,CVGRGVNTEAFF,TGTGTAGGGCGGGGGGTGAACACTGAAGCTTTCTTT
TRBV12-3/TRBV12-4,TRBJ1-1,.,.,CASSFRRVTEAFF,TGTGCCAGCAGTTTTAGGAGGGTCACTGAAGCTTTCTTT
TRBV18,TRBJ1-4,.,TRBD1,CASSPDRVTNEKLFF,TGTGCCAGCTCACCCGACAGGGTTACTAATGAAAAACTGTTTTTT
TRBV5-1,TRBJ1-1,.,.,CASSEEFTEAFF,TGCGCCAGCAGCGAGGAATTCACTGAAGCTTTCTTT
TRBV3-1/TRBV3-2,TRBJ1-3,.,.,CASTQGPGNTIYF,TGTGCCAGCACCCAAGGGCCCGGAAACACCATATATTTT
TRBV7-8,TRBJ2-3,few,TRBD2,CASSWGTSGFTDTQYF,TGTGCCAGCAGCTGGGGGACTAGCGGCTTCACAGATACGCAGTATTTT
TRBV7-2,TRBJ1-1,.,.,CASSPAPGRGAFF,TGTGCCAGCAGCCCGGCCCCTGGCCGGGGCGCTTTCTTT
TRBV6-4,TRBJ1-5,.,.,CASSDSIGNQPQHF,TGTGCCAGCAGTGACTCCATTGGCAATCAGCCCCAGCATTTT
TRBV5-1,TRBJ2-1,.,TRBD2,CASSSLAGVGNNEQFF,TGCGCCAGCAGCTCCCTAGCGGGGGTCGGTAACAATGAGCAGTTCTTC
TRBV3-1/TRBV3-2,TRBJ1-3,.,.,CASSQDGWGNVDTIYF,TGTGCCAGCAGCCAAGATGGTTGGGGCAACGTAGACACCATATATTTT
TRBV9,TRBJ1-2,.,.,CASSVTGYAVGGCTF,TGTGCCAGCAGCGTAACTGGTTACGCGGTAGGTGGCTGCACCTTC
TRBV28,TRBJ2-7,.,.,CASSLYTQGFEQYF,TGTGCCAGCAGTTTATACACACAAGGTTTCGAGCAGTACTTC